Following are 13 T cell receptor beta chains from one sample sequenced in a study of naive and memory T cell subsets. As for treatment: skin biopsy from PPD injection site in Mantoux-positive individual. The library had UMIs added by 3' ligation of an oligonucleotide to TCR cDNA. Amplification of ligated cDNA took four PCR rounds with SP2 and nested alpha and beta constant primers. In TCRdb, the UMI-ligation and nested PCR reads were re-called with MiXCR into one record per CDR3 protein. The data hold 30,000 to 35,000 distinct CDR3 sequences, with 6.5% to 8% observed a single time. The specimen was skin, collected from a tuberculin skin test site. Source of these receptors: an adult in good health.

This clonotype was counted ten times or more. CDR3 sequence reads: CASYRSTGELFF. The CDR3 DNA follows: TGTGCCAGTTACAGGAGCACCGGGGAGCTGTTTTTT. The chain employs TRBV19 and TRBJ2-2, with a possible D match to TRBD1 (5 bases). The ends were cut back, 8 bases at V and 4 bases at J, with 8 bases in the middle. Per germline, CDR1 LNHDA and CDR2 SQIVND (reference sequence). The CDR3 runs 12 residues.

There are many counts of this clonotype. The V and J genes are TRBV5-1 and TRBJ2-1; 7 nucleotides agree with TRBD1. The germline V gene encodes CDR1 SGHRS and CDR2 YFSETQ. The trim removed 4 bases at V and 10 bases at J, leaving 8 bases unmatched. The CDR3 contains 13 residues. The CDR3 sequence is CASSHGTAGEQFF. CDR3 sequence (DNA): TGCGCCAGCAGCCATGGGACAGCTGGAGAGCAGTTCTTC.

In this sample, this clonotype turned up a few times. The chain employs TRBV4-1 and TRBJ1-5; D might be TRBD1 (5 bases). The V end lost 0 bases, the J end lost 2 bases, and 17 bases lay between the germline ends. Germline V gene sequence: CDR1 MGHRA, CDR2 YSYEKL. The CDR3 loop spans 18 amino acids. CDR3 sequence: CASSQDFSGTGGNQPQHF. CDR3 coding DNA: TGCGCCAGCAGCCAAGACTTCTCGGGGACTGGGGGCAATCAGCCCCAGCATTTT.

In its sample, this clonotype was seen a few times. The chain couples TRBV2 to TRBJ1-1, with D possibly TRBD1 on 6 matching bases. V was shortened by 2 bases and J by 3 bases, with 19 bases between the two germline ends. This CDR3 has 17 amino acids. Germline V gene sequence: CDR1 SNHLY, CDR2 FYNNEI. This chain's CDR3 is CASSEWGDLQGYTEAFF. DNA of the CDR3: TGTGCCAGCAGTGAATGGGGAGATTTACAGGGATACACTGAAGCTTTCTTT.

For the CDR3, the DNA is TGCGCCAGCAGCGCGGGACAGGGTACGGCTGGAAACACCATATATTTT. Translation: CASSAGQGTAGNTIYF. The chain couples TRBV5-1 to TRBJ1-3; 9 nucleotides align to TRBD1. After removal of 4 bases from V and 2 bases from J, the junction contained 7 bases not matched to a gene. The CDR3 loop spans 16 amino acids. Germline V lookup: CDR1 SGHRS, CDR2 YFSETQ.

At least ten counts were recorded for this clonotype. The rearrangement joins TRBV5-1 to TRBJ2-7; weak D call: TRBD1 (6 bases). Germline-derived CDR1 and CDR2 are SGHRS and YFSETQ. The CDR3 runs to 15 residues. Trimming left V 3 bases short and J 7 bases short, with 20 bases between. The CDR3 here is CASSSDFTGNGEQYF. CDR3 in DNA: TGCGCCAGCAGCTCGGACTTCACAGGGAACGGAGAGCAGTACTTC.

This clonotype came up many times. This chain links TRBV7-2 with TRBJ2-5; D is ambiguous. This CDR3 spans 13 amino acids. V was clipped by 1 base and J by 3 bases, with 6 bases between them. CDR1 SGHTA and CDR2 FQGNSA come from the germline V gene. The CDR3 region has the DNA TGTGCCAGCAGCTTAGTTGTTGAAGAGACCCAGTACTTC. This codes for CASSLVVEETQYF. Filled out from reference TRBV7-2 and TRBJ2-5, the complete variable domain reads GAGVSQSPSNKVTEKGKDVELRCDPISGHTALYWYRQSLGQGLEFLIYFQGNSAPDKSGLPSDRFSAERTGGSVSTLTIQRTQQEDSAVYLCASSLVVEETQYFGPGTRLLVL.

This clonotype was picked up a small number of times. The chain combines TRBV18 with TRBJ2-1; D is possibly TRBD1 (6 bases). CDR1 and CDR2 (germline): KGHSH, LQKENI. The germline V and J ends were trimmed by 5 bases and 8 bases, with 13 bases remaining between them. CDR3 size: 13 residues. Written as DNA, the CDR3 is TGTGCCAGCTCAGCACGGAGGACAGATGAGCAGTTCTTC. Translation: CASSARRTDEQFF.

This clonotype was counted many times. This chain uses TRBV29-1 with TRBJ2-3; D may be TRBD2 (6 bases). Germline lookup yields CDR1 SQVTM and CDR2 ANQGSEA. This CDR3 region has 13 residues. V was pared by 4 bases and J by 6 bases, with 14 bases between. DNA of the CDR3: TGCAGCGTTGGAGGGACTCATTCCGATACGCAGTATTTT. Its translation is CSVGGTHSDTQYF.

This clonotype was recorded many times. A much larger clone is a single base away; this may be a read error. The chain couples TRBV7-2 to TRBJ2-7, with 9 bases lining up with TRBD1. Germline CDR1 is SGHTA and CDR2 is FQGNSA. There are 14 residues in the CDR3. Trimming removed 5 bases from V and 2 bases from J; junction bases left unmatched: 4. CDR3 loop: CASSPRTGAYEQYF. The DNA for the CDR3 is TGTGCCAGCAGCCCCCGGACAGGGGCCTACGAGCAGTACTTC.

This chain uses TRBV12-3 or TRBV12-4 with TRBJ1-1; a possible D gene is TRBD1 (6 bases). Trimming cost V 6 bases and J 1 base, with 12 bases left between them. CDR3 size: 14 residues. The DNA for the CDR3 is TGTGCCAGCAGATCTTGGACAGCGAACACTGAAGCTTTCTTT. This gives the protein CASRSWTANTEAFF.

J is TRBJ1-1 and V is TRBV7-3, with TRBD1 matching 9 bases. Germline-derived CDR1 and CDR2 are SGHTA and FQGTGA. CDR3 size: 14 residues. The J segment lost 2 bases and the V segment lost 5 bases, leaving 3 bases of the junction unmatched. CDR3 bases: TGTGCCAGCAGCAAGACAGGGGGAAACACTGAAGCTTTCTTT. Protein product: CASSKTGGNTEAFF.

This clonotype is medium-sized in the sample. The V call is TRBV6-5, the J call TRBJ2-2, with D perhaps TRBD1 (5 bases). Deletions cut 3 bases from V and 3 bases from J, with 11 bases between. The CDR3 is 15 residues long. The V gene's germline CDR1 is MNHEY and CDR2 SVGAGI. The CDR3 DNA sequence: TGTGCCAGCAGTTATGGCAGGGTGGACACCGGGGAGCTGTTTTTT. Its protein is CASSYGRVDTGELFF.